The rows below give T cell receptor beta chains drawn from one sample of a study of shared T cell receptors in the human thymus. Here immunoSEQ multiplex PCR was the method, and the copy in TCRdb shows in-frame clones only, minus some. Of about 710,000 clones in the sample, over 75% were seen once. This sample also belongs to another study, concerning human thymus T cells.

Sequencing was carried out using thymocytes. All receptors come from a boy under two years old with a congenital heart defect. Both conserved end residues are part of each CDR3. The order of the fields is D gene, CDR3 length, J gene, clone size, V gene, CDR3 DNA, CDR3 protein. A D gene is named only where the DNA matches it firmly. Clone size is not always given. Where it is, it says once, few, many or a class for expanded clones.

TRBD2	18	TRBJ2-3	NA	TRBV5-1	TGCGCCAGCAGCTACTACCCGGGACTAGCGGGGGGAACAGATACGCAGTATTTT	CASSYYPGLAGGTDTQYF
NA	18	TRBJ2-1	NA	TRBV5-8	TGTGCCAGCAGCTTGGGGGCAGGGGCTCCGTTTTCCTACAATGAGCAGTTCTTC	CASSLGAGAPFSYNEQFF
NA	16	TRBJ1-5	NA	TRBV11-3	TGTGCCAGCAGCCCCGGGCCCCAGGGGAGAAATCAGCCCCAGCATTTT	CASSPGPQGRNQPQHF
NA	16	TRBJ2-1	once	TRBV19	TGTGCCAGTAGTACTGGCGGGGAGACCCTCTACAATGAGCAGTTCTTC	CASSTGGETLYNEQFF
NA	17	TRBJ1-5	NA	TRBV28	TGTGCCAGCAGTTTTCCGGGGGAGCTCGGAAGCAATCAGCCCCAGCATTTT	CASSFPGELGSNQPQHF
NA	12	TRBJ1-6	NA	TRBV28	TGTGCCAGCAGTTTCCAGGAGGTCCCCCTCCACTTT	CASSFQEVPLHF
TRBD1	14	TRBJ2-3	NA	TRBV9	TGTGCCAGTTCGGGACAGGGAGGTCCAGATACGCAGTATTTT	CASSGQGGPDTQYF
NA	17	TRBJ1-6	NA	TRBV30	TGTGCCTGGAGTGCATATCCACGGAGACTCTATAATTCACCCCTCCACTTT	CAWSAYPRRLYNSPLHF
NA	16	TRBJ2-6	NA	TRBV11-2	TGTGCCAGCAGCTTAAAGCTATACTCTGGGGCCAACGTCCTGACTTTC	CASSLKLYSGANVLTF
NA	15	TRBJ2-7	NA	TRBV19	TGTGCCAGTAGTATAGGACACAACCTCCCCTACGAGCAGTACTTC	CASSIGHNLPYEQYF
NA	15	TRBJ2-7	NA	TRBV6-5	TGTGCCAGCAGTTACGGGGCGGGATTTGCCTACGAGCAGTACTTC	CASSYGAGFAYEQYF